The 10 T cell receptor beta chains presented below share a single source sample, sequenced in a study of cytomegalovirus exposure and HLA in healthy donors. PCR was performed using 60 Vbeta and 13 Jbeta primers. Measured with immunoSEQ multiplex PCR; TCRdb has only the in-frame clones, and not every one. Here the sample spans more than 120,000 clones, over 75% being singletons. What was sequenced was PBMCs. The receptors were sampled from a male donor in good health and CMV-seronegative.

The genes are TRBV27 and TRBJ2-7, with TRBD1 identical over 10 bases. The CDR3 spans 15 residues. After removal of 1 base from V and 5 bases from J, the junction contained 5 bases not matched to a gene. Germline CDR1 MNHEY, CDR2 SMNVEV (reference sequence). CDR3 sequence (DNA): TGTGCCAGCAGTTTATACGGACAGGGGGTCAACGAGCAGTACTTC. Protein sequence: CASSLYGQGVNEQYF.

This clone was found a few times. This chain's CDR3 is CASSVGVAGGRTDTQYF. In nucleotides, the CDR3 is TGTGCCAGCAGCGTAGGGGTAGCGGGAGGGCGCACAGATACGCAGTATTTT. This chain links TRBV9 with TRBJ2-3, with 11 bases identical to TRBD2. The germline V gene has CDR1 SGDLS and CDR2 YYNGEE. The junction had 4 bases not matched to a gene; V was cut back by 0 bases and J by 1 base. The CDR3 is made up of 17 amino acids.

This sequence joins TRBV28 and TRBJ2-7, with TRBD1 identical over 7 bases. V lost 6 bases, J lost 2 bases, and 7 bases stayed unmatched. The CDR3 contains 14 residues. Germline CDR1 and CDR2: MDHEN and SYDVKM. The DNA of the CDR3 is TGTGCCAGCAGGATGACAGGGTCCACCTACGAGCAGTACTTC. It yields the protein CASRMTGSTYEQYF.

CDR3 DNA: TGTGCCAGCAGCCTCGCGGGAGACGCCCCAACAAACGAGCAGTACTTC. This codes for CASSLAGDAPTNEQYF. V and J are TRBV9 and TRBJ2-7; 7 bases are shared with TRBD2. CDR3 length: 16 amino acids. V was clipped by 4 bases and J by 5 bases; unmatched bases: 15. Germline V gene sequence: CDR1 SGDLS, CDR2 YYNGEE.

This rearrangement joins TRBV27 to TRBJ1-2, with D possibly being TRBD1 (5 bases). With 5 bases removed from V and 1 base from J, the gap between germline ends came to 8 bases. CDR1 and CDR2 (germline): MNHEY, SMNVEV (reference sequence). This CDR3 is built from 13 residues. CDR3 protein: CASSPQGNYGYTF. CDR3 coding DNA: TGTGCCAGCAGTCCGCAGGGTAACTATGGCTACACCTTC.

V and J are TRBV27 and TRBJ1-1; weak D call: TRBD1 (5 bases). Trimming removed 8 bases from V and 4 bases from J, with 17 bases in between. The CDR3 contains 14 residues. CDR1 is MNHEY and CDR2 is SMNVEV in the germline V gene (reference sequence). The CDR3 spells CASLGVGPPTEAFF. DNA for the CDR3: TGTGCCAGCCTCGGCGTGGGGCCCCCCACTGAAGCTTTCTTT.

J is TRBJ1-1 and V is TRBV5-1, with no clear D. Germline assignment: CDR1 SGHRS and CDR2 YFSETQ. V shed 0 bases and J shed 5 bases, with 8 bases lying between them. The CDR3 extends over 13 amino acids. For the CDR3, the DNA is TGCGCCAGCAGCTTGGATCCGGGGACTGAAGCTTTCTTT. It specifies CASSLDPGTEAFF. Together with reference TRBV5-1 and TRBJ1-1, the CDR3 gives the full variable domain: KAGVTQTPRYLIKTRGQQVTLSCSPISGHRSVSWYQQTPGQGLQFLFEYFSETQRNKGNFPGRFSGRQFSNSRSEMNVSTLELGDSALYLCASSLDPGTEAFFGQGTRLTVV.

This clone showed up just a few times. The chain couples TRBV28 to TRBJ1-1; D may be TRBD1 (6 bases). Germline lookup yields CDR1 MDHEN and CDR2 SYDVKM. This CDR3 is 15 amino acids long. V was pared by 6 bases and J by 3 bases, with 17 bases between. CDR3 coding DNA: TGTGCCAGCAGCCTGGGGGCCCTACGATACACTGAAGCTTTCTTT. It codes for CASSLGALRYTEAFF. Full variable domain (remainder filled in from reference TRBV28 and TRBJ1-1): DVKVTQSSRYLVKRTGEKVFLECVQDMDHENMFWYRQDPGLGLRLIYFSYDVKMKEKGDIPEGYSVSREKKERFSLILESASTNQTSMYLCASSLGALRYTEAFFGQGTRLTVV.

CDR3 loop: CASSTQVEGNTEAFF. The CDR3 nucleotides read TGTGCCAGCAGCACTCAAGTTGAGGGGAACACTGAAGCTTTCTTT. The rearrangement uses TRBV7-9 and TRBJ1-1; D is unclear. The germline V gene encodes CDR1 SEHNR and CDR2 FQNEAQ (reference sequence). The CDR3 is 15 amino acids. Trimming removed 5 bases at V and 1 base at J, with 14 bases between.

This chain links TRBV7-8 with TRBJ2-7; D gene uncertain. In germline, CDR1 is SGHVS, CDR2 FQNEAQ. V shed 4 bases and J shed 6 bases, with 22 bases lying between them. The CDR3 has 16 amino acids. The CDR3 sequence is CASSSPLRFAPSEQYF. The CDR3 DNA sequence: TGTGCCAGCAGCTCCCCCCTGAGGTTTGCGCCCTCCGAGCAGTACTTC.